These 21 T cell receptor beta chains were all obtained from the same sample, sequenced in a study of CD8 T cells in Susac syndrome. With random hexamers, about 0.5 to 1 ug RNA was reverse transcribed. TCRdb reprocessed the immunoSEQ multiplex PCR reads via MiXCR and lists one record per CDR3 protein. The table lists 100,000 to 150,000 distinct CDR3 sequences, approximately 93% of them singletons, with roughly 0.31% in the top ten. The sample comprised CD8+ T cells from PBMCs. The receptors derive from a human donor with multiple sclerosis.

The V and J genes are TRBV5-4 and TRBJ2-1, with 9 bases aligning to TRBD2. V gave up 4 bases and J gave up 8 bases; unmatched junction bases: 13. The CDR3 length is 16 residues. CDR1 and CDR2 (germline): SGHNT, YYREEE (reference sequence). CDR3 sequence reads: CASSQTSGEVGDEQFF. The CDR3 coding sequence is TGTGCCAGCAGCCAGACTAGCGGAGAAGTAGGCGATGAGCAGTTCTTC.

This sequence joins TRBV9 and TRBJ1-4, with 9 nucleotides matching TRBD1. V was clipped by 0 bases and J by 5 bases; unmatched bases: 5. Looked up from germline, CDR1 is SGDLS and CDR2 is YYNGEE. The length of the CDR3 is 16 residues. DNA for the CDR3: TGTGCCAGCAGCGTAGGCGGGACAGGGTCCAATGAAAAACTGTTTTTT. This encodes CASSVGGTGSNEKLFF.

The sample holds one count of this clonotype. The V call is TRBV20-1, the J call TRBJ2-3, with D unresolved. This CDR3 comprises 14 residues. Germline V gene lookup returns CDR1 DFQATT and CDR2 SNEGSKA (reference sequence). Trimming stripped 4 bases from V and 0 bases from J, with 11 bases between. CDR3: CSATRAPSTDTQYF. In DNA form, the CDR3 reads TGCAGTGCTACCCGGGCCCCTAGCACAGATACGCAGTATTTT.

This chain uses TRBV7-3 with TRBJ2-3; 13 bases fit TRBD2. Unmatched junction bases numbered 5, after V lost 5 bases and J lost 6 bases. The CDR3 is 15 residues long. Germline assignment: CDR1 SGHTA and CDR2 FQGTGA. The CDR3 DNA reads TGTGCCAGCAGCACTAGCGGGGGGGCTTTGGATACGCAGTATTTT. Its protein is CASSTSGGALDTQYF.

This chain's CDR3 is CASSTYTGELFF. The DNA for the CDR3 is TGTGCCAGCAGCACTTACACCGGGGAGCTGTTTTTT. The chain links TRBV7-3 to TRBJ2-2; D is ambiguous. CDR3 size: 12 residues. Germline values: CDR1 SGHTA, CDR2 FQGTGA. V was clipped by 5 bases and J by 3 bases, with 4 bases between them.

This rearrangement joins TRBV5-1 to TRBJ2-3, with 8 nucleotides matching TRBD1. The junction had 6 bases not matched to a gene; V was cut back by 4 bases and J by 5 bases. Germline CDR1 is SGHRS and CDR2 is YFSETQ. This CDR3 is built from 14 residues. CDR3 sequence (DNA): TGCGCCAGCAGCCTCGGACAGGGAGGAGATACGCAGTATTTT. Its translation is CASSLGQGGDTQYF.

The chain is built from TRBV27 and TRBJ2-1; the match to TRBD1 covers 8 bases. From germline, CDR1 is MNHEY and CDR2 SMNVEV (reference sequence). V trimming: 4 bases; J trimming: 3 bases; junction bases outside the gene matches: 8. This CDR3 contains 16 residues. CDR3 sequence reads: CASSSNRGNNYNEQFF. The CDR3 DNA is TGTGCCAGCAGTTCCAACAGGGGGAATAACTACAATGAGCAGTTCTTC.

V and J are TRBV29-1 and TRBJ2-1; D is ambiguous. Trimming removed 7 bases from V and 2 bases from J, with 21 bases in between. Germline CDR1 and CDR2: SQVTM and ANQGSEA. The CDR3 length is 16 residues. The CDR3 protein is CSATGIWARAYNEQFF. The CDR3 DNA is TGCAGCGCCACGGGCATATGGGCCCGCGCCTACAATGAGCAGTTCTTC.

V gene TRBV6-1 combines with J gene TRBJ2-7, with 7 bases that match TRBD1. Per germline, CDR1 MNHNS and CDR2 SASEGT. The CDR3 sequence is 15 residues long. V trimming: 11 bases; J trimming: 4 bases; junction bases outside the gene matches: 17. The CDR3 nucleotides read TGTGCCCTTTACCCACCGGGACAGCTGGAATACGAGCAGTACTTC. Amino acid sequence: CALYPPGQLEYEQYF.

There are a few counts of this clonotype. The DNA for the CDR3 is TGTGCCAGCAGCCTAGATGGGGGGGCCCAGTACGAGCAGTACTTC. It is translated as CASSLDGGAQYEQYF. The V call is TRBV9, the J call TRBJ2-7; possible D gene TRBD2, 7 bases. The germline CDR1 and CDR2 sequences are SGDLS and YYNGEE. CDR3 size: 15 residues. Trimming took off 4 bases at V and 4 bases at J, with 18 bases between the two ends.

V is TRBV11-1 and J is TRBJ2-1; no clear D. The CDR3 is 16 amino acids. CDR1 is SGHAT, CDR2 FQDESV, per germline (reference sequence). Between the trimmed V and J ends, which lost 8 bases and 7 bases, there was a span of 24 bases. The CDR3 DNA reads as TGTGCCAGCGGCCCCCGGGCCAACTCAGCAGCGAATGAGCAGTTCTTC. Translated, it gives CASGPRANSAANEQFF. The full variable domain, rest sourced from reference TRBV11-1 and TRBJ2-1, is EAEVAQSPRYKITEKSQAVAFWCDPISGHATLYWYRQILGQGPELLVQFQDESVVDDSQLPKDRFSAERLKGVDSTLKIQPAELGDSAMYLCASGPRANSAANEQFFGPGTRLTVL.

J is TRBJ1-4 and V is TRBV15; D is uncertain. Germline V lookup: CDR1 LNHNV, CDR2 YYDKDF (reference sequence). Trimming took 3 bases from V and 8 from J, leaving 13 bases between them. The CDR3 is 14 residues long. The CDR3 here is CATSSIGVREKLFF. The CDR3 region has the DNA TGTGCCACCAGCAGTATCGGGGTCCGAGAAAAACTGTTTTTT.

This clonotype appeared once. V gene TRBV9 combines with J gene TRBJ2-3; TRBD2 matches 11 bases. Trimming at V came to 4 bases and at J to 4 bases, leaving 5 bases not matched to a gene. Per germline, CDR1 SGDLS and CDR2 YYNGEE. The CDR3 loop spans 15 amino acids. In DNA form, the CDR3 reads TGTGCCAGCAGCAATAGCGGGGGGGCCTCAGATACGCAGTATTTT. Protein: CASSNSGGASDTQYF.

This sequence joins TRBV3-1 and TRBJ2-7; 7 bases match TRBD2. Germline V CDR1 and CDR2: LGHDT, YNNKEL (reference sequence). Trimming took 0 bases from V and 0 from J; bases not matched to a gene: 2. This CDR3 has 15 residues. As DNA, the CDR3 is TGTGCCAGCAGCCAAGAGCCGGGGGGCTCCTACGAGCAGTACTTC. Residues: CASSQEPGGSYEQYF.

The rearrangement joins TRBV27 to TRBJ2-2, with D unresolved. The ends were cut back, 4 bases at V and 1 base at J, with 7 bases in the middle. Germline CDR1 and CDR2: MNHEY and SMNVEV (reference sequence). This CDR3 contains 14 residues. For the CDR3, the DNA is TGTGCCAGCAGTTCGACTTTGAACACCGGGGAGCTGTTTTTT. It translates to CASSSTLNTGELFF.

The chain joins TRBV7-6 to TRBJ1-1, with a weak D call TRBD1 (5 bases). V dropped 5 bases and J dropped 4 bases, with 8 bases sitting between them. Germline CDR1 reads SGHVS; CDR2 reads FNYEAQ. The length of the CDR3 is 12 residues. The CDR3, as DNA: TGTGCCAGCAGCGGGGCCGGCACTGAAGCTTTCTTT. Translated: CASSGAGTEAFF.

The chain couples TRBV30 to TRBJ2-2; the D gene is possibly TRBD2 (5 bases). The CDR3 contains 16 residues. With 3 bases removed from V and 5 bases from J, the gap between germline ends came to 19 bases. CDR1 is GTSNPN and CDR2 is SVGIG in the germline V gene (reference sequence). Here the CDR3 DNA reads TGTGCCTGGAGCCTAGGCACGGGGTTTAGTACCGGGGAGCTGTTTTTT. This sequence encodes CAWSLGTGFSTGELFF.

The chain uses TRBV5-1 and TRBJ2-1, with TRBD2 identical over 8 bases. J was trimmed by 9 bases and V by 8 bases; bases with no gene match: 7. The CDR3 is 12 residues long. Germline V gene lookup returns CDR1 SGHRS and CDR2 YFSETQ. CDR3 bases: TGCGCCAGGAGAGAAGCGGGAGTTGAGCAGTTCTTC. This gives the protein CARREAGVEQFF.

The chain uses TRBV9 and TRBJ1-2, with D perhaps TRBD1 (6 bases). The CDR3 is 16 amino acids. Trimming cost V 4 bases and J 2 bases, with 18 bases left between them. In germline, CDR1 is SGDLS, CDR2 YYNGEE. The DNA for the CDR3 is TGTGCCAGCAGCTCACACGGGCAGGGGCTAAACTATGGCTACACCTTC. Translation gives CASSSHGQGLNYGYTF.

This clonotype was detected only a few times. This chain uses TRBV29-1 with TRBJ2-7; D might be TRBD1 (5 bases). Germline CDR1 SQVTM, CDR2 ANQGSEA. The CDR3 totals 14 residues. V lost 0 bases, J lost 0 bases, and 9 bases lay in between. Written as DNA, the CDR3 is TGCAGCGTTGAAGATAGTAGGGGCTCCTACGAGCAGTACTTC. Protein: CSVEDSRGSYEQYF.

This chain joins TRBV11-2 and TRBJ2-5, with 10 bases aligning to TRBD2. V lost 2 bases, J lost 1 base, and 13 bases stayed unmatched. Germline CDR1 and CDR2: SGHAT and FQNNGV. The CDR3 runs 19 residues. Here the CDR3 reads CASSLLGRVAGGFQETQYF. CDR3 DNA: TGTGCCAGCAGCTTATTAGGCCGGGTAGCGGGGGGTTTCCAAGAGACCCAGTACTTC.